This T cell receptor beta chain came from a study of cytomegalovirus exposure and HLA in healthy donors. On the study more broadly: When 350 to 400 donors were genotyped, approximately 81% of them were found to fall in the Caucasian-associated ancestry cluster.

Overall study findings and caveats: What a later analysis reportedly showed was that an Asian-associated ancestry cluster had fewer N-insertions than the roughly 670-donor mean. The study designated 164 TCR beta chains cytomegalovirus-associated. About 87% or about 30% of the time was how often most TCR beta V segments were productive, according to an earlier analysis.

Primers for the PCR totalled 60 Vbeta and 13 Jbeta. Only in-frame clones appear in the TCRdb table, and some are missing; sequencing was by immunoSEQ multiplex PCR. The table lists roughly 100,000 clones, around 84% of them singletons. A note on this clone: As yet, its antigen is unknown.

The V end was cut by 7 bases, the J end by 8 bases, with 11 bases between. The CDR3 length is 12 residues. Germline lookup yields CDR1 SGHAT and CDR2 FQNNGV. The receptor comes from a man aged 30 to 39 in good health and CMV-seronegative. The specimen was PBMCs. This chain links TRBV11-2 with TRBJ1-4; a possible D gene is TRBD1 (6 bases). The CDR3, as DNA: TGTGCCAGCACCTCGAGGGGGGAAAAACTGTTTTTT. It is translated as CASTSRGEKLFF.